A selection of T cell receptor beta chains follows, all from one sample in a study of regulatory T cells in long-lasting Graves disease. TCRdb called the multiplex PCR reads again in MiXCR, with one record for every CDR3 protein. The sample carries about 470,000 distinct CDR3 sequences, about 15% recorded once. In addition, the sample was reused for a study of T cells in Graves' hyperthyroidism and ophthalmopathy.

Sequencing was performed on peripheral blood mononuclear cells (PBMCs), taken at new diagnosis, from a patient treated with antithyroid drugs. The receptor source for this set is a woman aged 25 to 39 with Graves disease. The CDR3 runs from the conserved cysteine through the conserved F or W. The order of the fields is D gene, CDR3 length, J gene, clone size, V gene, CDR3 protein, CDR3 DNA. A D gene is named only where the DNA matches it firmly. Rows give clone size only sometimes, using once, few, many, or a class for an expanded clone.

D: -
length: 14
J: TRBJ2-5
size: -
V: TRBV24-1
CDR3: CATSDSWNQETQYF
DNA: TGTGCCACCAGTGACAGTTGGAACCAAGAGACCCAGTACTTC

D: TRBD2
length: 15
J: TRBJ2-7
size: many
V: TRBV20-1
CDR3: CSARAWREGSYEQYF
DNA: TGCAGTGCTAGAGCTTGGCGGGAGGGTTCCTACGAGCAGTACTTC

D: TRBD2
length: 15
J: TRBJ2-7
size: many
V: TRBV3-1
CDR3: CASSNREGRRSEQYF
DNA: TGTGCCAGCAGCAACCGGGAGGGCCGACGCTCCGAGCAGTACTTC

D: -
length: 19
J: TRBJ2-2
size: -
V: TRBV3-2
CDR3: CASSQETDRGLLVTGELFF
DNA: TGTGCCAGCAGCCAAGAGACGGACAGGGGGCTATTAGTAACCGGGGAGCTGTTTTTT

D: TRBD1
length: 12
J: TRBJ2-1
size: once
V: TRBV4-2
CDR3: CVSRRQGDEQFF
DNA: TGTGTCAGCAGACGACAGGGGGATGAGCAGTTCTTC

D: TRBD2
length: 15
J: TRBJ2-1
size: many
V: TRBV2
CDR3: CASSVGLAAYNEQFF
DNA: TGTGCCAGCAGTGTCGGGCTAGCGGCCTACAATGAGCAGTTCTTC

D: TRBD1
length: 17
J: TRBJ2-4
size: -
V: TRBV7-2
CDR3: CASSLGVGDRYKNIQYF
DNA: TGTGCCAGCAGCTTAGGGGTGGGGGACAGATACAAAAACATTCAGTACTTC

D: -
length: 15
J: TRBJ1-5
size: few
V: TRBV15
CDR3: CATRAPGQLNQPQHF
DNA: TGTGCCACCAGGGCCCCGGGACAACTCAATCAGCCCCAGCATTTT

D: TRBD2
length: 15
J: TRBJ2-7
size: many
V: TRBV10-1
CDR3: CASSDLRENPYEQYF
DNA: TGCGCCAGCAGTGACTTGCGGGAGAACCCTTACGAGCAGTACTTC

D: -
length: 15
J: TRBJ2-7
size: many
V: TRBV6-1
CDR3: CASSVIGSDQGEQYF
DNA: TGTGCCAGCAGTGTAATTGGGTCCGATCAGGGCGAGCAGTACTTC

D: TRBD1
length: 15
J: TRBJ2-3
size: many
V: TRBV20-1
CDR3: CSAHSTGDGTDTQYF
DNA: TGCAGTGCCCATTCGACAGGGGACGGCACAGATACGCAGTATTTT

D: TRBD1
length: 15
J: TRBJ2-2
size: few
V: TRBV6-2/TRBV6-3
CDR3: CASSSGGANTGELFF
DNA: TGTGCCAGCAGTTCAGGGGGAGCGAACACCGGGGAGCTGTTTTTT

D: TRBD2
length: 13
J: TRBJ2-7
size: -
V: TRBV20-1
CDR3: CSASSGRSYEQYF
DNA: TGCAGTGCTTCGAGCGGGAGGTCCTACGAGCAGTACTTC

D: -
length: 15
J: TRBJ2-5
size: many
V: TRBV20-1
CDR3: CSAREVRSGRETQYF
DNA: TGCAGTGCTAGAGAAGTCCGGTCAGGGAGAGAGACCCAGTACTTC

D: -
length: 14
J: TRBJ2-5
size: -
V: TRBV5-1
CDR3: CASSPGTYQETQYF
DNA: TGCGCCAGCAGCCCAGGGACTTATCAAGAGACCCAGTACTTC